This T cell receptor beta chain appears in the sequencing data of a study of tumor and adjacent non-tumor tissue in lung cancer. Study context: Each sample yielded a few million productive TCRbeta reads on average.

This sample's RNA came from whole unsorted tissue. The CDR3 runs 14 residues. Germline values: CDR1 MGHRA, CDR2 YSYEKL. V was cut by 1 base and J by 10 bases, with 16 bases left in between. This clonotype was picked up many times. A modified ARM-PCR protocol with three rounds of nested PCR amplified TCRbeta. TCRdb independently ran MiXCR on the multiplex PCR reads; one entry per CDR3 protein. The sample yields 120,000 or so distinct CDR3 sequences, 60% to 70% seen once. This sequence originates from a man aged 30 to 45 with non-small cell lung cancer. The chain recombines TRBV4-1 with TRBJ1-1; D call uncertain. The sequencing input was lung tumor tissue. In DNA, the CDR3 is TGCGCCAGCAGCCAAGGACATACCCCGGCGCGAGCTTTCTTT. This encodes CASSQGHTPARAFF.